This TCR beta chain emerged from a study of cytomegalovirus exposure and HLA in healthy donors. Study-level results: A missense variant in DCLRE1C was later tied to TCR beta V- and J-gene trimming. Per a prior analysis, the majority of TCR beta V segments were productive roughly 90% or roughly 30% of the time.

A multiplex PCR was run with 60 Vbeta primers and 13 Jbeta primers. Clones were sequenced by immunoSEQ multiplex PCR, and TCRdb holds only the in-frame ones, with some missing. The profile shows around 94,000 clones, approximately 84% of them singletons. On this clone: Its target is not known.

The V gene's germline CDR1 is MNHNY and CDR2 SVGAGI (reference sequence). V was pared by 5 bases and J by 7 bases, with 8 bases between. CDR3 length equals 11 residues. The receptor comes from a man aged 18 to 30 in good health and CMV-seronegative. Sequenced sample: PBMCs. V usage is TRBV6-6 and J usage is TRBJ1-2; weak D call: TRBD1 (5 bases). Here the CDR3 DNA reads TGTGCCAGCAGTCCCCAGGGTGGCTACACCTTC. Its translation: CASSPQGGYTF.